What follows are 19 T cell receptor beta chains derived from one specimen sequenced in a study of blood T cells in healthy people across ages. A second PCR of roughly 6 to 12 cycles used a sample-barcoded 5' primer and a J-beta primer mix. A single record per CDR3 protein comes from TCRdb applying MiXCR to the 5' RACE reads. Among over 1.5 million distinct CDR3 sequences listed, less than 50% were seen once. The source material was blood. Receptor source: a woman between 40 and 50 years old in good health.

The chain joins TRBV20-1 to TRBJ1-1; no firm D call. Germline assignment: CDR1 DFQATT and CDR2 SNEGSKA (reference sequence). CDR3 length: 11 amino acids. Deletions cut 5 bases from V and 1 base from J, with 5 bases between. CDR3 residues: CSAEKNTEAFF. The CDR3, as DNA: TGCAGTGCTGAAAAGAACACTGAAGCTTTCTTT.

V and J are TRBV27 and TRBJ2-7; D is perhaps TRBD1 (6 bases). The CDR3 is 14 residues long. Germline lookup yields CDR1 MNHEY and CDR2 SMNVEV (reference sequence). The V and J ends lost 5 bases and 0 bases respectively, with 11 bases between them. CDR3 bases: TGTGCCAGCAGTGGGAACAGGGCCTCCTACGAGCAGTACTTC. Encoded protein: CASSGNRASYEQYF.

The chain has TRBV7-3 and TRBJ1-4; 7 positions agree with TRBD1. The CDR3 spans 18 residues. Looked up from germline, CDR1 is SGHTA and CDR2 is FQGTGA. Trimming at V came to 4 bases and at J to 3 bases, leaving 14 bases not matched to a gene. The CDR3 region is CASSSILDRALSNEKLFF. The CDR3, as DNA: TGTGCCAGCAGCTCCATCCTAGACAGGGCCCTATCTAATGAAAAACTGTTTTTT. The full variable domain, in which reference TRBV7-3 and TRBJ1-4 provide the parts outside the CDR3, is GAGVSQTPSNKVTEKGKYVELRCDPISGHTALYWYRQSLGQGPEFLIYFQGTGAADDSGLPNDRFFAVRPEGSVSTLKIQRTERGDSAVYLCASSSILDRALSNEKLFFGSGTQLSVL.

This clonotype was observed a single time. This chain connects TRBV12-3 or TRBV12-4 to TRBJ1-1; D gene ambiguous. CDR3 length: 13 amino acids. The V and J ends lost 5 bases and 4 bases respectively, with 11 bases between them. The chain's CDR3 is CASSAGLGTEAFF. The CDR3 bases are TGTGCCAGCAGTGCTGGCCTGGGCACTGAAGCTTTCTTT.

The CDR3 region is CATSRGRQGGNTEAFF. CDR3 nucleotides: TGTGCCACCAGCAGAGGACGGCAAGGGGGAAACACTGAAGCTTTCTTT. The V gene is TRBV15, the J gene TRBJ1-1, with D possibly matching TRBD1 (6 bases). The germline V and J ends were trimmed by 1 base and 2 bases, with 14 bases remaining between them. The CDR3 covers 16 residues. Germline CDR1 LNHNV, CDR2 YYDKDF (reference sequence). Using reference TRBV15 and TRBJ1-1 for the parts outside the CDR3, the full variable domain is DAMVIQNPRYQVTQFGKPVTLSCSQTLNHNVMYWYQQKSSQAPKLLFHYYDKDFNNEADTPDNFQSRRPNTSFCFLDIRSPGLGDTAMYLCATSRGRQGGNTEAFFGQGTRLTVV.

This clonotype came up a few times. The chain recombines TRBV7-2 with TRBJ2-7; 8 nucleotides line up with TRBD1. This CDR3 region has 16 residues. Trimming removed 5 bases from V and 3 bases from J; junction bases left unmatched: 12. CDR1 SGHTA and CDR2 FQGNSA come from the germline V gene. As DNA, the CDR3 is TGTGCCAGCAGCCGAGGGACAGGAGCTTTAAACTACGAGCAGTACTTC. Translating it yields CASSRGTGALNYEQYF.

V usage is TRBV7-2 and J usage is TRBJ2-4; TRBD1 might be the D (5 bases). The CDR3 is 16 amino acids. V lost 4 bases to trimming and J lost 1 base, with 14 bases between them. In germline, CDR1 is SGHTA, CDR2 FQGNSA. The CDR3, as DNA: TGTGCCAGCAGCTCCAGGGCCGGTTTCGCCAAAAACATTCAGTACTTC. The encoded protein is CASSSRAGFAKNIQYF.

The rearrangement links TRBV20-1 to TRBJ1-6; D is possibly TRBD1 (6 bases). The V end lost 5 bases, the J end lost 7 bases, and 15 bases lay between the germline ends. This CDR3 comprises 14 residues. Germline values: CDR1 DFQATT, CDR2 SNEGSKA (reference sequence). The CDR3 sequence: CSAPVQGPNSPLHF. The CDR3 DNA sequence: TGCAGTGCTCCGGTACAGGGACCCAATTCACCCCTCCACTTT.

The rearrangement links TRBV6-2 or TRBV6-3 to TRBJ2-3; TRBD1 matches at 7 bases. The CDR3 is 15 amino acids. Losses at the gene ends were 8 bases for V and 2 bases for J; bases not matched to a gene: 10. The germline V gene encodes CDR1 MNHEY and CDR2 SVGEGT. The CDR3 protein is CASLPGRGYTDTQYF. Written as DNA, the CDR3 is TGTGCCAGCCTCCCGGGCAGGGGGTACACAGATACGCAGTATTTT.

The rearrangement joins TRBV7-9 to TRBJ2-5, with TRBD2 matching over 7 bases. The CDR3 consists of 15 residues. Per germline, CDR1 SEHNR and CDR2 FQNEAQ (reference sequence). V shed 1 base and J 4 bases; nucleotides not matched to a gene: 6. CDR3 nucleotides: TGTGCCAGCAGCTTAGTGACTAGCAGCACAGAGACCCAGTACTTC. It yields the protein CASSLVTSSTETQYF.

This clonotype has a handful of counts. This chain connects TRBV28 to TRBJ2-5, with 8 bases that match TRBD1. Germline V gene data show CDR1 as MDHEN and CDR2 as SYDVKM. The CDR3 covers 17 residues. The junction had 12 bases not matched to a gene; V was cut back by 6 bases and J by 0 bases. The CDR3 sequence is CASSRQGSRSYQETQYF. In nucleotides, the CDR3 is TGTGCCAGCAGCCGACAGGGGTCGCGATCGTACCAAGAGACCCAGTACTTC.

This clonotype was counted a few times. This rearrangement joins TRBV6-5 to TRBJ2-7, with 7 bases lining up with TRBD1. Trimming at V came to 6 bases and at J to 0 bases, leaving 5 bases not matched to a gene. CDR3 length equals 14 residues. The germline gives CDR1 MNHEY, CDR2 SVGAGI. CDR3 in DNA: TGTGCCAGCAGACAGGACAGGTCCTCCTACGAGCAGTACTTC. Protein sequence: CASRQDRSSYEQYF.

The chain is built from TRBV28 and TRBJ2-7; 7 bases match TRBD1. With V trimmed by 4 bases and J by 2 bases, 8 bases remained unmatched. CDR3 length: 15 amino acids. Germline V lookup: CDR1 MDHEN, CDR2 SYDVKM. CDR3 nucleotide sequence: TGTGCCAGCAGTTCGACAGGGTTGGTCCCCTACGAGCAGTACTTC. Translation gives CASSSTGLVPYEQYF.

This sequence joins TRBV5-4 and TRBJ2-1; 8 nucleotides align to TRBD1. The CDR3 is 15 residues long. Germline V gives CDR1 SGHNT, CDR2 YYREEE (reference sequence). Unmatched junction bases numbered 10, after V lost 4 bases and J lost 7 bases. The CDR3 DNA reads as TGTGCCAGCAGCCGAGGACAGGGTGTAAGTAATGAGCAGTTCTTC. Residues: CASSRGQGVSNEQFF.

The chain joins TRBV12-3 or TRBV12-4 to TRBJ2-1, with TRBD2 identical over 14 bases. There are 16 residues in the CDR3. V dropped 5 bases and J dropped 4; count of bases not matched to a gene: 4. The CDR3 loop is CASSPGLAGEYNEQFF. CDR3 nucleotides: TGTGCCAGCAGTCCGGGACTAGCGGGGGAGTACAATGAGCAGTTCTTC.

The CDR3 sequence: CASSISGTGKTGELFF. The CDR3 nucleotides are TGTGCCAGCAGCATCTCCGGGACAGGGAAAACCGGGGAGCTGTTTTTT. V gene TRBV7-2 combines with J gene TRBJ2-2; the match to TRBD1 covers 9 bases. The germline V gene encodes CDR1 SGHTA and CDR2 FQGNSA. The CDR3 is 16 residues long. The V segment lost 5 bases and the J segment 5 bases; nucleotides outside the gene matches: 9. Together with reference TRBV7-2 and TRBJ2-2, the CDR3 gives the full variable domain: GAGVSQSPSNKVTEKGKDVELRCDPISGHTALYWYRQSLGQGLEFLIYFQGNSAPDKSGLPSDRFSAERTGGSVSTLTIQRTQQEDSAVYLCASSISGTGKTGELFFGEGSRLTVL.

This chain uses TRBV5-1 with TRBJ2-7; 8 bases are a match to TRBD2. Germline V gene lookup returns CDR1 SGHRS and CDR2 YFSETQ. The CDR3 is 15 amino acids. V trimming: 1 base; J trimming: 2 bases; junction bases outside the gene matches: 5. CDR3 loop: CASSLYSGETYEQYF. DNA of the CDR3: TGCGCCAGCAGCTTGTATAGCGGGGAGACCTACGAGCAGTACTTC.

This clonotype appeared a single time. The chain links TRBV27 to TRBJ2-5; D is tentatively TRBD1 or TRBD2 (5 bases each). The J call is in doubt because the DNA end fits TRBJ2-7 better. Germline assignment: CDR1 MNHEY and CDR2 SMNVEV (reference sequence). This CDR3 is built from 13 residues. CDR3 bases: TGTGCCAGCAGTTGGGGGATAAACTACGAGCAGTACTTC. This codes for CASSWGINYEQYF.

This clonotype was found a few times. The chain recombines TRBV7-9 with TRBJ2-3; TRBD1 aligns across 7 bases. The CDR3 runs 13 residues. The V segment lost 11 bases and the J segment 5 bases; nucleotides outside the gene matches: 10. Germline V gives CDR1 SEHNR, CDR2 FQNEAQ (reference sequence). CDR3 in amino acids: CALIQGQGDTQYF. The CDR3 bases are TGTGCCCTGATACAGGGGCAGGGAGATACGCAGTATTTT.